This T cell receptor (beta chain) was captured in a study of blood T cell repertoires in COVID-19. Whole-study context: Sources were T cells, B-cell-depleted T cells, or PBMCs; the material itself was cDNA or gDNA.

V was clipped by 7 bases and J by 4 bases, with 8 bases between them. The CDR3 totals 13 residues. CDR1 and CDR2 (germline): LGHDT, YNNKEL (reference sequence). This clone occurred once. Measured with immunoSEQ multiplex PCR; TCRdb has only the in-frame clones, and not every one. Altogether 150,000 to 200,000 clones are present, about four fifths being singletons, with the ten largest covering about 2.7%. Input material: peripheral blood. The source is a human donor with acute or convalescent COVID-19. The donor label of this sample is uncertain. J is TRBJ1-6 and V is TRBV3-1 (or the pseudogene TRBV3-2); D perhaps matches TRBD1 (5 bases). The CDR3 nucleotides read TGTGCCAGCAATCAGGGATATAATTCACCCCTCCACTTT. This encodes CASNQGYNSPLHF.